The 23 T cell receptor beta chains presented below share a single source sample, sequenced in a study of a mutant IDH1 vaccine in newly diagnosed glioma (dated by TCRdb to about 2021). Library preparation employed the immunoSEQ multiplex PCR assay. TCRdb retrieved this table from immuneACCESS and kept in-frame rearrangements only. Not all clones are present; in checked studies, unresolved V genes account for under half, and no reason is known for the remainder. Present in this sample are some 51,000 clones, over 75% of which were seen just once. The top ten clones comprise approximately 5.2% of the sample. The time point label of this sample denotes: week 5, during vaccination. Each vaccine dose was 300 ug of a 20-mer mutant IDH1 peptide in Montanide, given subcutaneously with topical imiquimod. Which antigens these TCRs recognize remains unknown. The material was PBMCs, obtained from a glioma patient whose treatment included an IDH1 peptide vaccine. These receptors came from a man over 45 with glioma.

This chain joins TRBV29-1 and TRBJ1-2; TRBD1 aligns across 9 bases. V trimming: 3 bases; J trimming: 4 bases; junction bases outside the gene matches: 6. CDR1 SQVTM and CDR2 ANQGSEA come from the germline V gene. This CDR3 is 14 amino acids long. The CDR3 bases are TGCAGCGTTGAGGGGACAGGGATAGGCTATGGCTACACCTTC. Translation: CSVEGTGIGYGYTF.

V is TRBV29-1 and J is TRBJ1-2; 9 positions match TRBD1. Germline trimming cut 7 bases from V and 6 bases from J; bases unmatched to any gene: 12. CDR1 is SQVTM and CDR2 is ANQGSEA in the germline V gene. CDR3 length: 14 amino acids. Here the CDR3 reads CSAAGQGGWDGYTF. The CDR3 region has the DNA TGCAGCGCCGCGGGACAGGGAGGTTGGGATGGCTACACCTTC.

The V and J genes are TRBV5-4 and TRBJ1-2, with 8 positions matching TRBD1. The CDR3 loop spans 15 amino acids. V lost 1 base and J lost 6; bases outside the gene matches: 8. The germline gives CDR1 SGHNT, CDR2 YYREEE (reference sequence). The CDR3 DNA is TGTGCCAGCAGCTTGCAGGGGGCAAGAGGGGATGGCTACACCTTC. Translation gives CASSLQGARGDGYTF.

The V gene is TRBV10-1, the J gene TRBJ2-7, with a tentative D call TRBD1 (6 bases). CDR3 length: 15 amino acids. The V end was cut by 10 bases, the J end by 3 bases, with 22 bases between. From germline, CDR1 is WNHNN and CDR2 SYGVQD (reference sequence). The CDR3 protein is CAIFPPTEGHYEQYF. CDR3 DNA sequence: TGCGCCATCTTTCCGCCGACCGAGGGACACTACGAGCAGTACTTC.

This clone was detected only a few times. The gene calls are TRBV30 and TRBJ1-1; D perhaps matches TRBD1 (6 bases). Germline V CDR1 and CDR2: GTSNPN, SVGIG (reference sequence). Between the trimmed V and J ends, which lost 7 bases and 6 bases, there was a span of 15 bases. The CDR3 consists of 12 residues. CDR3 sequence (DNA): TGTGCCTTTGGACGGGGGCGTGCTGAAGCTTTCTTT. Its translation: CAFGRGRAEAFF.

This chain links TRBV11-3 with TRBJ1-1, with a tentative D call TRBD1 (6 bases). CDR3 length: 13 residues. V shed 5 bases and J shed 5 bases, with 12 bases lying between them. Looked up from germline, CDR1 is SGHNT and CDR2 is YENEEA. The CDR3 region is CASSLVRGTEAFF. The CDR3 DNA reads TGTGCCAGCAGCCTGGTTAGGGGGACTGAAGCTTTCTTT.

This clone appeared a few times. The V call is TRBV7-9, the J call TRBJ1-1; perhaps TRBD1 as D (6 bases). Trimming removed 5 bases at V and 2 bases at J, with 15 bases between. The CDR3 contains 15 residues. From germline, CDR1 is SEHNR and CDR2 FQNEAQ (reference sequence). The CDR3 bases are TGTGCCAGCAGCCAGGGGAGGATAGAAAACACTGAAGCTTTCTTT. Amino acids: CASSQGRIENTEAFF.

Here the CDR3 DNA reads TGTGCTTCCGGACTAGCCCCCTTCCGGGGCTACGAGCAGTACTTC. It yields the protein CASGLAPFRGYEQYF. This sequence joins TRBV6-5 and TRBJ2-7, with TRBD2 matching over 8 bases. Germline V lookup: CDR1 MNHEY, CDR2 SVGAGI. The CDR3 has 15 amino acids.

CDR3 nucleotides: TGTGCCAGCAGCACCCTCGCGGGACAGGCAACCTACGAGCAGTACTTC. Amino acids: CASSTLAGQATYEQYF. The chain carries TRBV7-9 and TRBJ2-7, with 8 bases identical to TRBD1. Per the germline V gene, CDR1 is SEHNR and CDR2 is FQNEAQ (reference sequence). The CDR3 contains 16 residues. V lost 5 bases, J lost 2 bases, and 11 bases stayed unmatched.

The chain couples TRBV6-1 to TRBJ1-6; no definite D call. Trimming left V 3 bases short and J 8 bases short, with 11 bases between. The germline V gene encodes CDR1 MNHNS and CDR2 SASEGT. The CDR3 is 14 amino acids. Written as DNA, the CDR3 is TGTGCCAGCAGTGATGGGCCCTCCCATTCACCCCTCCACTTT. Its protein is CASSDGPSHSPLHF.

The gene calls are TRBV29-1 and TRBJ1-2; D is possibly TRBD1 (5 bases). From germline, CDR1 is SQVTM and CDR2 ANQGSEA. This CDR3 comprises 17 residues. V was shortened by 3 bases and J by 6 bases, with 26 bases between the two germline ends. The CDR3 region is CSVDLTGGVGNRDGYTF. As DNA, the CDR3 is TGCAGCGTTGATTTAACTGGGGGAGTCGGTAATAGGGATGGCTACACCTTC.

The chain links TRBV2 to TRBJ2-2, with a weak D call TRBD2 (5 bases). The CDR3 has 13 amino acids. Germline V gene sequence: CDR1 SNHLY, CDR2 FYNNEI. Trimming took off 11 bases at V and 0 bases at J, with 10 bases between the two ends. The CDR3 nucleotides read TGTGCCGACGGGGAAACGAACACCGGGGAGCTGTTTTTT. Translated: CADGETNTGELFF.

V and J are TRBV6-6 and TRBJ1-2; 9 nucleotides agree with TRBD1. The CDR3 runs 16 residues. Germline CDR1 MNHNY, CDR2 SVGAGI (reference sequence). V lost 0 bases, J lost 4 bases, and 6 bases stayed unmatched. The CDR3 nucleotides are TGTGCCAGCAGTTACTCGGGGGGACAGGGTACCTATGGCTACACCTTC. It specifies CASSYSGGQGTYGYTF.

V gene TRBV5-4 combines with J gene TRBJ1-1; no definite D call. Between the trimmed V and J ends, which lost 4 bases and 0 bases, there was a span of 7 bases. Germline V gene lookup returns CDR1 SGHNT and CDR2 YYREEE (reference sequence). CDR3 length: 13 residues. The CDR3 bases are TGTGCCAGCAGCCCCGAGTTGAACACTGAAGCTTTCTTT. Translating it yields CASSPELNTEAFF.

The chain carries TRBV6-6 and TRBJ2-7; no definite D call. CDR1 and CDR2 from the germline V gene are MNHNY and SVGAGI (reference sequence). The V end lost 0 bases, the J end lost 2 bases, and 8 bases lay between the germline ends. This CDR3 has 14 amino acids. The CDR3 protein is CASSYSAKTYEQYF. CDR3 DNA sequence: TGTGCCAGCAGTTACTCGGCCAAAACCTACGAGCAGTACTTC.

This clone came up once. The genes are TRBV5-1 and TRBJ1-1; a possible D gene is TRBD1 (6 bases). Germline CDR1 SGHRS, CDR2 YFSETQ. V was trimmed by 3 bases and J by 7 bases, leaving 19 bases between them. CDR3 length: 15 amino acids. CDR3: CASSWGAGARDEAFF. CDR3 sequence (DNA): TGCGCCAGCAGCTGGGGGGCAGGGGCCAGAGATGAAGCTTTCTTT.

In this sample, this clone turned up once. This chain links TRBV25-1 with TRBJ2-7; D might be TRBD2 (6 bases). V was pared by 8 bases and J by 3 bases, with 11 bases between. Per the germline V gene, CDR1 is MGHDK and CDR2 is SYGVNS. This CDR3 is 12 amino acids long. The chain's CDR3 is CASSPGVYEQYF. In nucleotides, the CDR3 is TGTGCCAGCTCTCCGGGGGTCTACGAGCAGTACTTC.

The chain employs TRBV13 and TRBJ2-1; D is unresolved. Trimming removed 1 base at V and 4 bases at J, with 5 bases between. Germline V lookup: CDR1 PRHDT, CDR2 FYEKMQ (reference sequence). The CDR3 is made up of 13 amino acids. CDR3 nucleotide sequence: TGTGCCAGCAGCTTAGCAGTATACAATGAGCAGTTCTTC. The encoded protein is CASSLAVYNEQFF.

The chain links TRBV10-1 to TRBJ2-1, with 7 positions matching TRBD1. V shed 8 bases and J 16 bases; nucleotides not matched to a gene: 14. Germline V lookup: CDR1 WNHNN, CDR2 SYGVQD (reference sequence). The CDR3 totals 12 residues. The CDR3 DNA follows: TGCGCCAGCGGGAATCGGGACAGACGGATCTTCTTC. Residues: CASGNRDRRIFF.

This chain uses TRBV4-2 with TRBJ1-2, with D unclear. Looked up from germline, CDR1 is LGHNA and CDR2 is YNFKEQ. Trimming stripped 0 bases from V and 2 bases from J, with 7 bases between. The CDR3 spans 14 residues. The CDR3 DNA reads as TGTGCCAGCAGCCAAGAACGCAGGAACTATGGCTACACCTTC. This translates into CASSQERRNYGYTF.

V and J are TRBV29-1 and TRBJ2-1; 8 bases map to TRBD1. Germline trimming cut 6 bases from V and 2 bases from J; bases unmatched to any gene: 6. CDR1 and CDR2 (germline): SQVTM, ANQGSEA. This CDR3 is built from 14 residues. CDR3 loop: CSVGTGGTYNEQFF. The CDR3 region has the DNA TGCAGCGTGGGGACAGGAGGTACCTACAATGAGCAGTTCTTC.

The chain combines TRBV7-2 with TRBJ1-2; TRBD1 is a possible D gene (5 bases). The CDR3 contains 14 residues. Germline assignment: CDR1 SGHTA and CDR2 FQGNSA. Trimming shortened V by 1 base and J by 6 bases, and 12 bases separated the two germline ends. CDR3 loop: CASSLDIGGDGYTF. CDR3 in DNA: TGTGCCAGCAGCTTAGATATCGGGGGGGATGGCTACACCTTC.

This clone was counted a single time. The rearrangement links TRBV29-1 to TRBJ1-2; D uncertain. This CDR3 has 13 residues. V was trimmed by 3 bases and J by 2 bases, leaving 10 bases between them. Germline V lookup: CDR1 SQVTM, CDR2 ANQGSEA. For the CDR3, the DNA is TGCAGCGTTGAGCCGCAAAGGAACTATGGCTACACCTTC. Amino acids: CSVEPQRNYGYTF.